The 14 T cell receptor beta chains reported below all come from one sample, sequenced in a study of beta chain features in type 1 diabetes. Every isolated RNA sample was fully reverse transcribed, so sequencing captured expressed TCRB transcripts. Profiling relied on immunoSEQ multiplex PCR, and the TCRdb table lists in-frame clones only, not all of them. The repertoire has about 210,000 clones, approximately 11% of them found once; the top ten carry roughly 1.3%. The sample consisted of central memory CD4+ T cells from blood. The receptors were gathered from a man aged 18 to 29 in good health.

The V gene is TRBV9, the J gene TRBJ2-1; D might be TRBD2 (5 bases). Germline V gene data show CDR1 as SGDLS and CDR2 as YYNGEE. V was clipped by 2 bases and J by 4 bases, with 10 bases between them. The CDR3 is 14 amino acids. For the CDR3, the DNA is TGTGCCAGCAGCGTCCTCGGGGTTTACAATGAGCAGTTCTTC. Translated: CASSVLGVYNEQFF.

This clone was detected only a few times. The rearrangement joins TRBV4-2 to TRBJ2-7, with 9 bases lining up with TRBD2. Trimming removed 4 bases from V and 2 bases from J; junction bases left unmatched: 15. The CDR3 contains 18 residues. CDR1 is LGHNA and CDR2 is YNFKEQ in the germline V gene. CDR3 in DNA: TGTGCCAGCAGCCGAACCCATGAGACCAGCGGGAGGCCCTACGAGCAGTACTTC. This sequence encodes CASSRTHETSGRPYEQYF.

The chain has TRBV4-1 and TRBJ1-5, with D maybe TRBD1 (5 bases). With 0 bases removed from V and 6 bases from J, the gap between germline ends came to 12 bases. The CDR3 spans 15 residues. The germline gives CDR1 MGHRA, CDR2 YSYEKL. The DNA of the CDR3 is TGCGCCAGCAGCCAAGATGAGAGGGGAACTCAGCCCCAGCATTTT. This encodes CASSQDERGTQPQHF.

This clone was observed at least ten times. The CDR3, as DNA: TGTGCCAGCAGCTTAAGTCTGAAGACGGTGAGGTTCTTC. Translating it yields CASSLSLKTVRFF. The chain links TRBV7-2 to TRBJ2-1; D gene unclear. CDR3 length equals 13 residues. Looked up from germline, CDR1 is SGHTA and CDR2 is FQGNSA. Trimming removed 2 bases from V and 15 bases from J, with 17 bases in between.

The rearrangement links TRBV14 to TRBJ2-3; 10 nucleotides align to TRBD2. Trimming cost V 3 bases and J 2 bases; bases outside gene matches: 5. Germline V gives CDR1 SGHDN, CDR2 FVKESK. CDR3 length equals 16 residues. CDR3 DNA: TGTGCCAGCAGCCACGGACTAGCGGCCCCCACAGATACGCAGTATTTT. It encodes CASSHGLAAPTDTQYF. Full variable domain (rest looked up from reference TRBV14 and TRBJ2-3): EAGVTQFPSHSVIEKGQTVTLRCDPISGHDNLYWYRRVMGKEIKFLLHFVKESKQDESGMPNNRFLAERTGGTYSTLKVQPAELEDSGVYFCASSHGLAAPTDTQYFGPGTRLTVL.

A few counts support this clone. The same CDR3 also results from other DNA sequences found in this sample. The CDR3 DNA follows: TGTGCCAGCTCACCGGGACTAGCCCGCAATGAGCAGTTCTTC. This encodes CASSPGLARNEQFF. The rearrangement joins TRBV18 to TRBJ2-1, with 9 bases identical to TRBD2. There are 14 residues in the CDR3. Trimming cost V 3 bases and J 6 bases; bases outside gene matches: 3. CDR1 KGHSH and CDR2 LQKENI come from the germline V gene.

This clone turned up a few times. J is TRBJ2-5 and V is TRBV2; the D is unclear. The CDR3 loop spans 13 amino acids. The ends were cut back, 5 bases at V and 4 bases at J, with 11 bases in the middle. The germline gives CDR1 SNHLY, CDR2 FYNNEI. The CDR3 DNA reads as TGTGCCAGCAGTCCCTCATGGGTAGAGACCCAGTACTTC. Residues: CASSPSWVETQYF.

The V gene is TRBV15, the J gene TRBJ2-1, with 10 bases aligning to TRBD1. Germline loops: CDR1 LNHNV, CDR2 YYDKDF (reference sequence). This CDR3 region has 17 residues. V dropped 2 bases and J dropped 8; count of bases not matched to a gene: 12. CDR3 DNA sequence: TGTGCCACCAGCAGATCGTGGGGACAGGGGTCGACACATGAGCAGTTCTTC. Its translation is CATSRSWGQGSTHEQFF.

The rearrangement uses TRBV7-9 and TRBJ2-3, with D tentatively TRBD1 (6 bases). The CDR3 spans 14 residues. Germline lookup yields CDR1 SEHNR and CDR2 FQNEAQ (reference sequence). Trimming took 3 bases from V and 3 from J, leaving 10 bases between them. DNA of the CDR3: TGTGCCAGCAGCTTGAGTGACAGGACAGATACGCAGTATTTT. Protein sequence: CASSLSDRTDTQYF. Supplemented by reference TRBV7-9 and TRBJ2-3, the full variable domain reads DTGVSQNPRHKITKRGQNVTFRCDPISEHNRLYWYRQTLGQGPEFLTYFQNEAQLEKSRLLSDRFSAERPKGSFSTLEIQRTEQGDSAMYLCASSLSDRTDTQYFGPGTRLTVL.

CDR3 region: CASNRGDDHLNTEAFF. The DNA of the CDR3 is TGCGCCAGCAATCGGGGGGACGACCACCTGAACACTGAAGCTTTCTTT. The rearrangement links TRBV5-1 to TRBJ1-1; TRBD1 might be the D (5 bases). Germline V gene lookup returns CDR1 SGHRS and CDR2 YFSETQ. V was trimmed by 6 bases and J by 0 bases, leaving 18 bases between them. The CDR3 runs 16 residues.

V is TRBV10-3 and J is TRBJ2-7; the match to TRBD1 covers 10 bases. CDR1 is ENHRY, CDR2 SYGVKD, per germline. The CDR3 is 14 residues long. V was pared by 9 bases and J by 5 bases, with 10 bases of the junction left unmatched. The CDR3 region is CAIQDRQGAHEQYF. The DNA for the CDR3 is TGTGCCATACAAGATAGACAGGGGGCCCACGAGCAGTACTTC.

In this sample, this clone turned up a few times. The CDR3 spells CASSLTGKSYEQYF. The CDR3 bases are TGTGCCAGCAGCTTAACGGGCAAATCCTACGAGCAGTACTTC. The chain employs TRBV7-3 and TRBJ2-7; D is uncertain. Per germline, CDR1 SGHTA and CDR2 FQGTGA. V was pared by 0 bases and J by 1 base, with 7 bases between. This CDR3 is built from 14 residues.

The genes are TRBV6-1 and TRBJ2-7, with 9 bases matching TRBD2. CDR1 is MNHNS, CDR2 SASEGT, per germline. V lost 7 bases, J lost 2 bases, and 3 bases stayed unmatched. There are 13 residues in the CDR3. The CDR3 DNA reads as TGTGCCAGCAACCTAGCGGGAACCTACGAGCAGTACTTC. Amino acids: CASNLAGTYEQYF.

In this sample, this clone turned up once. This chain's CDR3 is CAWSSGGGNTEAFF. The CDR3, as DNA: TGTGCCTGGAGCTCCGGAGGGGGGAACACTGAAGCTTTCTTT. The chain links TRBV30 to TRBJ1-1; possible D gene TRBD1, 6 bases. CDR1 is GTSNPN and CDR2 is SVGIG in the germline V gene (reference sequence). CDR3 size: 14 residues. V lost 3 bases and J lost 1, with 12 bases in between.